Detailed here is one TCR beta chain. The germline CDR1 and CDR2 sequences are SGHTA and FQGTGA. The CDR3 extends over 17 amino acids. V shed 2 bases and J shed 1 base, with 14 bases lying between them. Clones were sequenced by immunoSEQ multiplex PCR, and TCRdb holds only the in-frame ones, with some missing. The sample records several thousand clones, approximately 86% being singletons. The data stem from a study of chemoradiotherapy in HPV16-positive cancers. Repertoires were sampled repeatedly during chemoradiotherapy. The specimen was tumor tissue, collected from a patient who underwent chemoradiotherapy. This clonotype originated in a human donor with HPV-associated anogenital cancer. The chain employs TRBV7-3 and TRBJ2-2; D might be TRBD1 or TRBD2, each matching 6 bases. In DNA, the CDR3 is TGTGCCAGCAGCTTATTGGGGGGCAACGTGAACACCGGGGAGCTGTTTTTT. Protein product: CASSLLGGNVNTGELFF.